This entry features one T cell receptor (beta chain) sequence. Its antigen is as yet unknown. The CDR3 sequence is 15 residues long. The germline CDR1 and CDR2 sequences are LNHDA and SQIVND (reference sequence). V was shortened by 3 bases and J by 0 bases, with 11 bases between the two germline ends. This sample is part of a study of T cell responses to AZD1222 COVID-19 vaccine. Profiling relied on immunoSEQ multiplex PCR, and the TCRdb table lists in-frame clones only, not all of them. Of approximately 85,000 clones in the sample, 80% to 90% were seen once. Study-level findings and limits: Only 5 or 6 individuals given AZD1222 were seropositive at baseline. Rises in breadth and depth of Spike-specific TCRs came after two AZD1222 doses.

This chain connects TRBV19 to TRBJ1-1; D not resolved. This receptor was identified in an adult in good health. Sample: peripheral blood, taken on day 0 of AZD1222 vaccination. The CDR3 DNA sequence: TGTGCCAGTAGTATCAACCTAGGATTGAACACTGAAGCTTTCTTT. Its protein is CASSINLGLNTEAFF.